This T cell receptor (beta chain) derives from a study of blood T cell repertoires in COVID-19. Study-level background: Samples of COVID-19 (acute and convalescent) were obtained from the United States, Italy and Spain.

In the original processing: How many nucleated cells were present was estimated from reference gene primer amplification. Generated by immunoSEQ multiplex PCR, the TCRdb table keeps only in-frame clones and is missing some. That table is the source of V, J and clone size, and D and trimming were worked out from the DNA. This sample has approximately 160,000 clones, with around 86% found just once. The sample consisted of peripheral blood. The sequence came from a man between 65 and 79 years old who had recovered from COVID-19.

CDR3 region: CASSPHTRIYEQYF. Written as DNA, the CDR3 is TGTGCCAGCAGCCCTCATACTAGAATTTACGAGCAGTACTTC. V usage is TRBV5-5 and J usage is TRBJ2-7; D is possibly TRBD2 (5 bases). With 4 bases removed from V and 4 bases from J, the gap between germline ends came to 15 bases. CDR3 length: 14 amino acids. Germline V gene sequence: CDR1 SGHKS, CDR2 YYEKEE (reference sequence).